This T cell receptor (beta chain) derives from a study of CD8+ T cells in alopecia areata. In the study overall: A regimen of oral tofacitinib, 5 to 10 mg twice daily, was given to treated patients. Treated patients were scored for severity by percent of scalp affected.

Regarding treatment: oral pan-JAK inhibitor, 5-10 mg twice daily. CDR1 and CDR2 (germline): SGHVS, FNYEAQ. The CDR3 runs 19 residues. V dropped 5 bases and J dropped 6 bases, with 28 bases sitting between them. RNA was extracted and reverse transcribed into cDNA as the sequencing template. The repertoire was sequenced with immunoSEQ multiplex PCR; TCRdb's copy has only in-frame clones and lacks some. The sample shows approximately 180,000 clones, roughly 50% of them seen only once. Study-wide results and caveats: Clarity of TCR sharing across patients fell short of that in mice, possibly HLA-related.

About this clone: What it recognizes is unknown.

This material consisted of CD8+ T cells sorted from blood, taken at week 24, from a patient treated with tofacitinib. The chain uses TRBV7-6 and TRBJ1-4; tentatively, D is TRBD1 (6 bases). This TCR derives from a human donor with alopecia areata. CDR3 sequence reads: CASSPVPGTGFDGDEKLFF. CDR3 coding DNA: TGTGCCAGCAGCCCCGTCCCGGGAACAGGGTTCGATGGGGATGAAAAACTGTTTTTT.